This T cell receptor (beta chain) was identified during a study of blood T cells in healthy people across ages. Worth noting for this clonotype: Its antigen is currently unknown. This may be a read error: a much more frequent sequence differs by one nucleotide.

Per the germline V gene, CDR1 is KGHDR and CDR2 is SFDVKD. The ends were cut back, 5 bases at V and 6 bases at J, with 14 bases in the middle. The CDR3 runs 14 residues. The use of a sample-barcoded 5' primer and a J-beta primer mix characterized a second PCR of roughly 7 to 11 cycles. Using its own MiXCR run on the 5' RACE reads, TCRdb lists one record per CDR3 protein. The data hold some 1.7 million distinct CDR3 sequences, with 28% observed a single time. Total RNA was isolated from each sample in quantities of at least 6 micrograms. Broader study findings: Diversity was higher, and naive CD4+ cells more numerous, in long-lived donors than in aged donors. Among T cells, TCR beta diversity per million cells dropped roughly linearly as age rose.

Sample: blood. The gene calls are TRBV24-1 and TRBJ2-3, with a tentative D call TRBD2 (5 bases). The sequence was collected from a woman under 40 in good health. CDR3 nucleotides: TGTGCCACCAGTGCTACCGGACTGACGGATACGCAGTATTTT. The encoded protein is CATSATGLTDTQYF.